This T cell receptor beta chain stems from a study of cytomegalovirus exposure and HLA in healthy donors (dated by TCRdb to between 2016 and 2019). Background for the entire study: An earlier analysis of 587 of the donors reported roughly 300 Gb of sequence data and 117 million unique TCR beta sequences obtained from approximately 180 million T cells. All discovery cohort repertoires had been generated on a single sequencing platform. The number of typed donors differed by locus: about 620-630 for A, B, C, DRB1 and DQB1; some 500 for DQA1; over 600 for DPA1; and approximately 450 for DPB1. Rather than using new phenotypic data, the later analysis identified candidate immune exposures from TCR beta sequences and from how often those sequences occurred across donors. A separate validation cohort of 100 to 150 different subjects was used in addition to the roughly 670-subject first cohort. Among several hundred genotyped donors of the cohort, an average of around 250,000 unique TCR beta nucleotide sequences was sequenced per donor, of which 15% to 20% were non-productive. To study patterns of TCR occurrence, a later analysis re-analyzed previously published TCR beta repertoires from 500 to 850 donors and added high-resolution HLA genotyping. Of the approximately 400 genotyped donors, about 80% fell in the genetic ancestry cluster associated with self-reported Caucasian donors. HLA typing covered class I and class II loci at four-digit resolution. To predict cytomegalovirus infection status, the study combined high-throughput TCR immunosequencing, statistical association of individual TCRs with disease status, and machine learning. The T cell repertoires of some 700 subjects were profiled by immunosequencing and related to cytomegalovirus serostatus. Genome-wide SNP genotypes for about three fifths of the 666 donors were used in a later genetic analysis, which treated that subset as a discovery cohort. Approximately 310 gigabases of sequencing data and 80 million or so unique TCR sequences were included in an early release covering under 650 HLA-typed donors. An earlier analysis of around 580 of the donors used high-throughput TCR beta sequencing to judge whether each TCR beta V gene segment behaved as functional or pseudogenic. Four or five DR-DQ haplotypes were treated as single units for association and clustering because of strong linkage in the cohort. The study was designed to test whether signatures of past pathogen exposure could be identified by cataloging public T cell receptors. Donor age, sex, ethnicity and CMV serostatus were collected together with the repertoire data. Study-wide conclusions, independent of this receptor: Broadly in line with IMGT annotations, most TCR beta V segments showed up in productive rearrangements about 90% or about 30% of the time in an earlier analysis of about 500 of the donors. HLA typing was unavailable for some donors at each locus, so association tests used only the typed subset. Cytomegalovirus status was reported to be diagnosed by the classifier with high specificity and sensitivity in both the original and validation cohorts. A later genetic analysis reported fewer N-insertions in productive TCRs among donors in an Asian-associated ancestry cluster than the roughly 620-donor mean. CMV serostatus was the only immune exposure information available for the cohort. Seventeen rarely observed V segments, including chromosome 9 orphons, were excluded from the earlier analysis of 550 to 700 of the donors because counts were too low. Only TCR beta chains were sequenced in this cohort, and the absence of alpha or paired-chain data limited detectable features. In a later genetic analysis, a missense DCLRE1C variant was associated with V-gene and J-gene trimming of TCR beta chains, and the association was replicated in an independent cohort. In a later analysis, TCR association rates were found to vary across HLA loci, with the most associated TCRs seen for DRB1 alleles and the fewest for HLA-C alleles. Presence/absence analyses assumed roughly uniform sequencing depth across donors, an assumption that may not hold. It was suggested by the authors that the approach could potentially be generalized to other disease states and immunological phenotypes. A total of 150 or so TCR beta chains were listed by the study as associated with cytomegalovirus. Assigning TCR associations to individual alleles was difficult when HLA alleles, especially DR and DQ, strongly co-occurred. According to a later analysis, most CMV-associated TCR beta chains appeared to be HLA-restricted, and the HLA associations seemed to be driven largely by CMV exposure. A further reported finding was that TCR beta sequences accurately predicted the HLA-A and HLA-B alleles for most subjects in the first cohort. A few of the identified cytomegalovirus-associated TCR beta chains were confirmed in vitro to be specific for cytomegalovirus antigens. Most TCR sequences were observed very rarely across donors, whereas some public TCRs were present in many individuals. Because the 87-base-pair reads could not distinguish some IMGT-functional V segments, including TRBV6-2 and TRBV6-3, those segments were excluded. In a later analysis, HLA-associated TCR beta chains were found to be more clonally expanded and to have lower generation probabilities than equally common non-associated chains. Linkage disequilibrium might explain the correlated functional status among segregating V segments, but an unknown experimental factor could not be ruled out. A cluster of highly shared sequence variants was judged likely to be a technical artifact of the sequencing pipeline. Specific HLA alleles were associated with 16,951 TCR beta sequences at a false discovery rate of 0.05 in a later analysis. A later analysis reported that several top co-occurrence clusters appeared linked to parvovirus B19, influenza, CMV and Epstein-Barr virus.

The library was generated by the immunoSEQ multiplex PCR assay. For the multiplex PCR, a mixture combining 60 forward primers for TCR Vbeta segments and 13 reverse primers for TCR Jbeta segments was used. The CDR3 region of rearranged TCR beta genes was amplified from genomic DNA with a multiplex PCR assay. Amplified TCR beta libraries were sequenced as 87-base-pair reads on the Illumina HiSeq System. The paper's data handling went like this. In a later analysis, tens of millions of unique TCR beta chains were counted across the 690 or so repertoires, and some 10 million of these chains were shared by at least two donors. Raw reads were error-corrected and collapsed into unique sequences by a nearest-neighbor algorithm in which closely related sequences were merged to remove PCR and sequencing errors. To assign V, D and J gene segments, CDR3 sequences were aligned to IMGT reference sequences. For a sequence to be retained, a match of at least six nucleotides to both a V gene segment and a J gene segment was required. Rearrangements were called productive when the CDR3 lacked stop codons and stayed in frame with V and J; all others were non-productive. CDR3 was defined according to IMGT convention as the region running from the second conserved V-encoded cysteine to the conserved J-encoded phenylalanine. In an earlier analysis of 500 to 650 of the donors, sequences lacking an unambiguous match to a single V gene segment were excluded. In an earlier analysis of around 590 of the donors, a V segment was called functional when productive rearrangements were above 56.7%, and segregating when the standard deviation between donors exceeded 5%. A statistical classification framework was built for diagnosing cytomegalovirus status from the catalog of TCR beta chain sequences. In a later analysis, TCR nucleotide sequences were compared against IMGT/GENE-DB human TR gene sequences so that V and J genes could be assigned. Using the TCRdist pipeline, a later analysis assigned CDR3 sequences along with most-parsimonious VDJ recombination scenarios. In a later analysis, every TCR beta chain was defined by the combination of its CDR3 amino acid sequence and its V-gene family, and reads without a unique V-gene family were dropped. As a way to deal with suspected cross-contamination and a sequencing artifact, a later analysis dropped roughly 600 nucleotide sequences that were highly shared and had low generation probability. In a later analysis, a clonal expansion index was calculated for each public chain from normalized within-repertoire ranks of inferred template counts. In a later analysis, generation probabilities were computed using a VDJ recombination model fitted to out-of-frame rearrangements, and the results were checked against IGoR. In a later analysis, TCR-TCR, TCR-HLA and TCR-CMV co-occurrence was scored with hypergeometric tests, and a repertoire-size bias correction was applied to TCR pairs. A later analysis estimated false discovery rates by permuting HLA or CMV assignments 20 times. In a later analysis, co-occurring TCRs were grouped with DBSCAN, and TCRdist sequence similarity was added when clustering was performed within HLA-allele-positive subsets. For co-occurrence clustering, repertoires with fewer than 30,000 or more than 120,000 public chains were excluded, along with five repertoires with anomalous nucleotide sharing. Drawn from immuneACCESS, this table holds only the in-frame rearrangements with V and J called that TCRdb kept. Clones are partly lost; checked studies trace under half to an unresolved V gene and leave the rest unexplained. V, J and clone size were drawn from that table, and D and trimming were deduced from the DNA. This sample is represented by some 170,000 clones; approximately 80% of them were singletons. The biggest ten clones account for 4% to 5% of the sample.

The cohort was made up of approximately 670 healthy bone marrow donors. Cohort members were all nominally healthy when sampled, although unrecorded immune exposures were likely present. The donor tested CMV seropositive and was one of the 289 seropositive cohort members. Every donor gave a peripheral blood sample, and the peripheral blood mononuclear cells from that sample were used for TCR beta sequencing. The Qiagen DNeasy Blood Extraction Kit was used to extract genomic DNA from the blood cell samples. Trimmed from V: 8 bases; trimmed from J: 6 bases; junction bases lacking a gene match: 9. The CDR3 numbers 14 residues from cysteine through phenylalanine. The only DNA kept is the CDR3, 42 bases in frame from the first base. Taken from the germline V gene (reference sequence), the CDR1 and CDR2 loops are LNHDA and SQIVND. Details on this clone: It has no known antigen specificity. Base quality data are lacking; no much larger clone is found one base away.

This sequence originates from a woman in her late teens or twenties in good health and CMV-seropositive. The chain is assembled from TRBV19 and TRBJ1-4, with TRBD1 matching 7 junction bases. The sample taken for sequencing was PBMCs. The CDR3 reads CASGRQGNYEKLFF. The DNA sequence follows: TGTGCCAGTGGAAGACAGGGTAATTATGAAAAACTGTTTTTT. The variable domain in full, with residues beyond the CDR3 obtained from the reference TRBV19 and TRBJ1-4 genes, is DGGITQSPKYLFRKEGQNVTLSCEQNLNHDAMYWYRQDPGQGLRLIYYSQIVNDFQKGDIAEGYSVSREKKESFPLTVTSAQKNPTAFYLCASGRQGNYEKLFFGSGTQLSVL.